This TCR beta chain was sequenced during a study of T cell responses to AZD1222 COVID-19 vaccine. The study, taken as a whole, reports: The donors showed a predominance of white British ancestry and of females, with possible underestimation of clonal diversity. Spike-wide vaccine-associated CD4 TCRs dominated at 160-218 and 743-854. Unmutated variant regions reportedly attract nearly half of all spike-specific TCRs. Spike-specific TCRs gained breadth and depth after people received two AZD1222 doses.

The protocol was immunoSEQ multiplex PCR, while the TCRdb copy is restricted to in-frame clones and leaves out a portion. The sample carries 180,000 or so clones, 92% recorded once. The CDR3 is made up of 16 amino acids. V lost 0 bases and J lost 2, with 15 bases in between. The germline V gene encodes CDR1 SGDLS and CDR2 YYNGEE. A single count supports this clone. As yet, its antigen is unknown. The source of this sequence is an adult who received the AZD1222 COVID-19 vaccine. The rearrangement uses TRBV9 and TRBJ2-7; D might be TRBD1 or TRBD2, each matching 5 bases. Source: peripheral blood, taken 28 days after the second AZD1222 dose. The CDR3, as DNA: TGTGCCAGCAGCGTAGGAGGGACCCGGTCAACCTACGAGCAGTACTTC. This sequence encodes CASSVGGTRSTYEQYF.